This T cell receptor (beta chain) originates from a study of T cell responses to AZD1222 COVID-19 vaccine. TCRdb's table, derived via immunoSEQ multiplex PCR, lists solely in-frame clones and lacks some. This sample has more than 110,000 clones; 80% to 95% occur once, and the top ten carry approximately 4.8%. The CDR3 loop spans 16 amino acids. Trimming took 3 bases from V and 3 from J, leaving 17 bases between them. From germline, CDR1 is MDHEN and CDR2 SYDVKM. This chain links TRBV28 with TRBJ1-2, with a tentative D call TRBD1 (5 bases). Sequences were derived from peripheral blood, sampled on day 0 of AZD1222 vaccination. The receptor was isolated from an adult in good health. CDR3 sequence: CASSLPRGGTDYGYTF. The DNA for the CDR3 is TGTGCCAGCAGTTTGCCCCGGGGGGGGACGGACTATGGCTACACCTTC.